Listed here are 28 T cell receptor beta chains from one sample, sequenced in a study of vaccination effects on CD4 cells after COVID-19. After expansion with viral peptide pools in the ViraFEST assay, antigen-specific CD4+ T cells were sequenced. At the end of roughly ten days of culture, CD4+ T cells were isolated. The antigens these receptors bind are not known. The assay was immunoSEQ multiplex PCR, and TCRdb's table has in-frame clones only and misses some. Of 50,000 or so clones in the sample, roughly 76% were seen once. The specimen was CD4+ T cells from PBMCs cultured with HCoV-229E spike peptides, collected before COVID-19 vaccination. All receptors come from a human donor who received a COVID-19 vaccine.

The chain couples TRBV5-1 to TRBJ2-5; D possibly uses TRBD1 or TRBD2 (5 bases each). CDR1 is SGHRS, CDR2 YFSETQ, per germline. The length of the CDR3 is 17 residues. The ends were cut back, 3 bases at V and 2 bases at J, with 20 bases in the middle. The CDR3 here is CASSSRDPSGYQETQYF. DNA for the CDR3: TGCGCCAGCAGCTCCCGGGACCCTAGTGGGTATCAAGAGACCCAGTACTTC.

The V and J genes are TRBV4-1 and TRBJ2-2, with 14 bases fitting TRBD2. V shed 2 bases, J shed 4 bases, and the junction held 3 bases outside the gene matches. Looked up from germline, CDR1 is MGHRA and CDR2 is YSYEKL. The length of the CDR3 is 17 residues. CDR3 in amino acids: CASSQSGLAGVTGELFF. The CDR3 region has the DNA TGCGCCAGCAGCCAATCGGGACTAGCGGGGGTCACCGGGGAGCTGTTTTTT.

This rearrangement joins TRBV5-1 to TRBJ2-3, with 15 bases identical to TRBD2. The CDR3 has 18 residues. Germline loops: CDR1 SGHRS, CDR2 YFSETQ. The V and J ends lost 3 bases and 0 bases, in that order; junction bases with no gene match: 5. CDR3: CASSSTGLAGGSTDTQYF. The CDR3 DNA follows: TGCGCCAGCAGCTCAACGGGACTAGCGGGGGGCAGCACAGATACGCAGTATTTT.

V is TRBV28 and J is TRBJ1-2; D perhaps matches TRBD1 (6 bases). The CDR3 is 13 amino acids. Trimming stripped 5 bases from V and 5 bases from J, with 12 bases between. Looked up from germline, CDR1 is MDHEN and CDR2 is SYDVKM. CDR3 DNA sequence: TGTGCCAGCAGTCCTCGACAGGTTTATGGCTACACCTTC. It codes for CASSPRQVYGYTF.

DNA of the CDR3: TGTGCCAGCGGAAATCGGGACTCCCTGACTAGCACAGATACGCAGTATTTT. Protein product: CASGNRDSLTSTDTQYF. The chain links TRBV27 to TRBJ2-3, with a possible D match to TRBD2 (6 bases). Trimming removed 8 bases from V and 0 bases from J, with 21 bases in between. Germline-derived CDR1 and CDR2 are MNHEY and SMNVEV (reference sequence). CDR3 length: 17 amino acids.

The J gene is TRBJ1-3, the V gene TRBV2; D unresolved. CDR1 is SNHLY, CDR2 FYNNEI, per germline. The CDR3 has 16 residues. Deletions cut 0 bases from V and 0 bases from J, with 9 bases between. CDR3 in DNA: TGTGCCAGCAGTGAAGCAGGGCACCTCTCTGGAAACACCATATATTTT. Its protein product is CASSEAGHLSGNTIYF.

V usage is TRBV27 and J usage is TRBJ2-1, with 12 positions matching TRBD2. This CDR3 is 16 amino acids long. The trim removed 1 base at V and 8 bases at J, leaving 6 bases unmatched. The germline V gene encodes CDR1 MNHEY and CDR2 SMNVEV (reference sequence). The CDR3, as DNA: TGTGCCAGCAGTTTATTTCTAGCGGGGGGGCGAGATGAGCAGTTCTTC. Protein product: CASSLFLAGGRDEQFF.

This rearrangement joins TRBV5-1 to TRBJ2-3; 11 bases align to TRBD2. The V and J ends lost 3 bases and 0 bases, in that order; junction bases with no gene match: 3. The length of the CDR3 is 16 residues. Germline lookup yields CDR1 SGHRS and CDR2 YFSETQ. CDR3 in amino acids: CASSSWTSGSTDTQYF. The DNA of the CDR3 is TGCGCCAGCAGCTCATGGACTAGCGGGAGCACAGATACGCAGTATTTT.

This clone was seen more than once but under ten times. The V and J genes are TRBV24-1 and TRBJ2-2, with a weak D call TRBD1 (5 bases). CDR1 is KGHDR and CDR2 is SFDVKD in the germline V gene. The length of the CDR3 is 16 residues. The V and J ends lost 7 bases and 3 bases respectively, with 17 bases between them. The CDR3 protein is CATSDGHPRHTGELFF. In DNA, the CDR3 is TGTGCCACCAGCGATGGACACCCGAGGCACACCGGGGAGCTGTTTTTT.

This clone was counted once. The V and J genes are TRBV2 and TRBJ2-7; no reliable D call. Germline V gives CDR1 SNHLY, CDR2 FYNNEI. The ends were cut back, 4 bases at V and 4 bases at J, with 8 bases in the middle. CDR3 length: 12 residues. The CDR3, as DNA: TGTGCCAGCAGTGGCGAGGAGTACGAGCAGTACGTC. It is translated as CASSGEEYEQYV.

The V and J genes are TRBV3-1 (or the pseudogene TRBV3-2) and TRBJ2-5, with 8 positions matching TRBD1. J was trimmed by 4 bases and V by 2 bases; bases with no gene match: 6. Germline CDR1 and CDR2: LGHDT and YNNKEL (reference sequence). The CDR3 extends over 15 amino acids. The CDR3 here is CASSQQGARGETQYF. The CDR3 nucleotides read TGTGCCAGCAGCCAACAGGGGGCTAGAGGAGAGACCCAGTACTTC.

This clone turned up a few times. The genes are TRBV5-4 and TRBJ2-2; D gene ambiguous. The CDR3 consists of 13 residues. V was cut by 1 base and J by 0 bases, with 1 base left in between. Germline V lookup: CDR1 SGHNT, CDR2 YYREEE (reference sequence). The CDR3 DNA sequence: TGTGCCAGCAGCTTGCCGAACACCGGGGAGCTGTTTTTT. This gives the protein CASSLPNTGELFF.

The chain combines TRBV6-2 or TRBV6-3 with TRBJ2-2; 9 bases line up with TRBD1. CDR1 is MNHEY, CDR2 SVGEGT, per germline. Trimming cost V 5 bases and J 3 bases; bases outside gene matches: 13. The length of the CDR3 is 18 residues. The CDR3: CASSPGQGGSRDTGELFF. CDR3 DNA sequence: TGTGCCAGCAGTCCGGGACAGGGAGGGTCTCGAGACACCGGGGAGCTGTTTTTT.

This sequence joins TRBV24-1 and TRBJ2-5, with TRBD1 identical over 9 bases. CDR1 KGHDR and CDR2 SFDVKD come from the germline V gene. V dropped 1 base and J dropped 5; count of bases not matched to a gene: 4. The CDR3 has 15 amino acids. The CDR3 loop reads CATSDFGTGTETQYF. In nucleotides, the CDR3 is TGTGCCACCAGTGATTTTGGGACAGGGACGGAGACCCAGTACTTC.

V and J are TRBV5-1 and TRBJ1-2; D call uncertain. Germline CDR1 SGHRS, CDR2 YFSETQ. The CDR3 is 14 residues long. With 3 bases removed from V and 1 base from J, the gap between germline ends came to 10 bases. CDR3 in amino acids: CASSSQTVNYGYTF. The CDR3 DNA is TGCGCCAGCAGCTCCCAGACGGTTAACTATGGCTACACCTTC.

This clone appeared once. This chain uses TRBV18 with TRBJ1-2, with D possibly TRBD1 on 5 matching bases. There are 16 residues in the CDR3. Per germline, CDR1 KGHSH and CDR2 LQKENI. Deletions cut 2 bases from V and 0 bases from J, with 13 bases between. The DNA of the CDR3 is TGTGCCAGCTCACCATTCCCTGGGGGATCTAACTATGGCTACACCTTC. Protein sequence: CASSPFPGGSNYGYTF.

This clone has just a few counts. The chain has TRBV3-1 (or the pseudogene TRBV3-2) and TRBJ2-2, with TRBD1 as a possible D gene (5 bases). The CDR3 is 18 amino acids. Trimming took off 1 base at V and 3 bases at J, with 18 bases between the two ends. Germline V CDR1 and CDR2: LGHDT, YNNKEL (reference sequence). The CDR3 nucleotides read TGTGCCAGCAGCCAAGTTATAGGGGTGGGGCCAGACACCGGGGAGCTGTTTTTT. Its translation: CASSQVIGVGPDTGELFF.

The chain couples TRBV7-2 to TRBJ1-4; a weak D match, TRBD1 (5 bases). Germline CDR1 is SGHTA and CDR2 is FQGNSA. CDR3 size: 16 residues. V lost 0 bases and J 4 bases, leaving 12 bases between the germline ends. The CDR3 DNA sequence: TGTGCCAGCAGCTTAGCGCGTGGGGGGATTAATGAAAAACTGTTTTTT. Protein: CASSLARGGINEKLFF. The full variable domain, in which reference TRBV7-2 and TRBJ1-4 provide the parts outside the CDR3, is GAGVSQSPSNKVTEKGKDVELRCDPISGHTALYWYRQSLGQGLEFLIYFQGNSAPDKSGLPSDRFSAERTGGSVSTLTIQRTQQEDSAVYLCASSLARGGINEKLFFGSGTQLSVL.

The chain is built from TRBV4-2 and TRBJ2-7, with D possibly TRBD1 on 5 matching bases. Trimming took off 0 bases at V and 3 bases at J, with 9 bases between the two ends. This CDR3 comprises 14 residues. Germline CDR1 LGHNA, CDR2 YNFKEQ. The CDR3 is CASSQEAQGYEQYV. As DNA, the CDR3 is TGTGCCAGCAGCCAAGAGGCCCAGGGCTACGAGCAGTACGTC.

V usage is TRBV5-5 and J usage is TRBJ1-6, with D perhaps TRBD1 (5 bases). The CDR3 is 15 residues long. The germline gives CDR1 SGHKS, CDR2 YYEKEE (reference sequence). Trimming pared 0 bases from V and 6 bases from J, leaving 10 bases between. CDR3 DNA sequence: TGTGCCAGCAGCTTGGTGCAGGGAGTTAATTCACCCCTCCACTTT. This gives the protein CASSLVQGVNSPLHF.

The J gene is TRBJ2-3, the V gene TRBV2; TRBD1 agrees at 7 bases. The J segment lost 2 bases and the V segment lost 6 bases, leaving 8 bases of the junction unmatched. The CDR3 loop spans 15 amino acids. CDR1 and CDR2 (germline): SNHLY, FYNNEI. The CDR3 here is CASSAGQVTTDTQYF. The CDR3 DNA is TGTGCCAGCAGCGCCGGACAGGTTACCACAGATACGCAGTATTTT.

The chain employs TRBV12-1 and TRBJ2-4. TRBV12-1 has pseudogene status. This CDR3 contains 15 residues. Written as DNA, the CDR3 is TGTGCCAGCAGCTTTCAAAGTTGGGCCAAAAACATTCAGTACTTC. Amino acids: CASSFQSWAKNIQYF.

This CDR3 reads CASSVASGGGYGYTF. CDR3 DNA: TGTGCCAGCAGCGTAGCCTCGGGGGGTGGGTATGGCTACACCTTC. This rearrangement joins TRBV9 to TRBJ1-2; a possible D gene is TRBD1 (5 bases). With 0 bases removed from V and 5 bases from J, the gap between germline ends came to 14 bases. The CDR3 contains 15 residues. Germline lookup yields CDR1 SGDLS and CDR2 YYNGEE.

The chain is built from TRBV6-6 and TRBJ1-1, with D tentatively TRBD1 (6 bases). Germline V gene lookup returns CDR1 MNHNY and CDR2 SVGAGI (reference sequence). The CDR3 sequence is 12 residues long. Trimming stripped 2 bases from V and 6 bases from J, with 7 bases between. This CDR3 is CASSYEGAEAFF. In DNA form, the CDR3 reads TGTGCCAGCAGTTACGAGGGGGCTGAAGCTTTCTTT.

This sequence joins TRBV6-6 and TRBJ1-3; D is uncertain. The germline CDR1 and CDR2 sequences are MNHNY and SVGAGI (reference sequence). V lost 5 bases and J lost 8, with 7 bases in between. The CDR3 is 11 amino acids. For the CDR3, the DNA is TGTGCCAGCAGTCCCCTGGACACCATATATTTT. Translated: CASSPLDTIYF.

This clone was seen just once. The rearrangement joins TRBV4-1 to TRBJ1-1; D is undetermined. Germline V CDR1 and CDR2: MGHRA, YSYEKL. With 4 bases removed from V and 5 bases from J, the gap between germline ends came to 17 bases. The CDR3 loop spans 15 amino acids. The CDR3 nucleotides read TGCGCCAGCAGCCCAGGCCGGGCAGATCAAACTGAAGCTTTCTTT. Encoded protein: CASSPGRADQTEAFF.

V usage is TRBV2 and J usage is TRBJ2-1; D is possibly TRBD2 (6 bases). Trimming stripped 4 bases from V and 9 bases from J, with 13 bases between. The germline gives CDR1 SNHLY, CDR2 FYNNEI. This CDR3 has 13 amino acids. The CDR3 protein is CASSAGSWSEQFF. CDR3 nucleotide sequence: TGTGCCAGCAGTGCCGGGAGCTGGAGTGAGCAGTTCTTC.

The chain couples TRBV5-8 to TRBJ1-2; perhaps TRBD1 as D (6 bases). This CDR3 has 12 residues. Trimming took off 4 bases at V and 7 bases at J, with 11 bases between the two ends. Germline loops: CDR1 SGHTS, CDR2 YDEGEE. CDR3 in amino acids: CASSLGQRGYTF. The CDR3 DNA follows: TGTGCCAGCAGCCTCGGACAGCGTGGCTACACCTTC.